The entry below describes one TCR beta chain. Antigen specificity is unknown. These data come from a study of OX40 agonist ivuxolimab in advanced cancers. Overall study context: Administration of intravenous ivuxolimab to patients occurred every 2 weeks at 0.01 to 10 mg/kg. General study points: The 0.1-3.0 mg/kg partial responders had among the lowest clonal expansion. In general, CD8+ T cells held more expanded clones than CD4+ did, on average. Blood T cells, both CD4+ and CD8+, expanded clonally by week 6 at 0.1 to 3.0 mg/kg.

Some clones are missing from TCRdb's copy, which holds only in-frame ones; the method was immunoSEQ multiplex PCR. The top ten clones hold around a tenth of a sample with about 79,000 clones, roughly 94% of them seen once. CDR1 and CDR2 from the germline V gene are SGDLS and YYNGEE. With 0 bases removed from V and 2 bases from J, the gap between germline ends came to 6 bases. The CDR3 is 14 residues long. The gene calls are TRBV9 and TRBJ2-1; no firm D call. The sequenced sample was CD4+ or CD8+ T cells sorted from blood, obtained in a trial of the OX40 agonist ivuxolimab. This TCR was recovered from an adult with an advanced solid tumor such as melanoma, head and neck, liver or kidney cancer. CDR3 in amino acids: CASSVDTAYNEQFF. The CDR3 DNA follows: TGTGCCAGCAGCGTAGATACGGCCTACAATGAGCAGTTCTTC.